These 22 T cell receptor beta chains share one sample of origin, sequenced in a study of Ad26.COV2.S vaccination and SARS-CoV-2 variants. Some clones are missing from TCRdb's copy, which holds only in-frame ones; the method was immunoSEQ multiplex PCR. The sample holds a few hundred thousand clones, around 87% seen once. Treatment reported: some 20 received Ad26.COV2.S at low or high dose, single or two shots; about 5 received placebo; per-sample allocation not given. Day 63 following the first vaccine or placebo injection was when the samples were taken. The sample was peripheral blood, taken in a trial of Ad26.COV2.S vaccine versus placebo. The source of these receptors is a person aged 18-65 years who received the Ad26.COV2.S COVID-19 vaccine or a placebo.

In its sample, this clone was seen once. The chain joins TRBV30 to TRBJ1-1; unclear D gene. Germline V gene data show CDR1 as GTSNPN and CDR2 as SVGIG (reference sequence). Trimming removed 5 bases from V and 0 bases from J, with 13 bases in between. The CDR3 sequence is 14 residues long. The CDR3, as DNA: TGTGCCTGGTCGAGGGTGAACCTGAACACTGAAGCTTTCTTT. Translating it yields CAWSRVNLNTEAFF.

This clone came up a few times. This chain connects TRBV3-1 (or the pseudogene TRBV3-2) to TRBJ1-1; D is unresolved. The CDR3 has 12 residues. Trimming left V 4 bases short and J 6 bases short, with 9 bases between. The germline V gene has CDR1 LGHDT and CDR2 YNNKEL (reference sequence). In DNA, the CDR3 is TGTGCCAGCAGCCCAACAGCCGCTGAAGCTTTCTTT. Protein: CASSPTAAEAFF.

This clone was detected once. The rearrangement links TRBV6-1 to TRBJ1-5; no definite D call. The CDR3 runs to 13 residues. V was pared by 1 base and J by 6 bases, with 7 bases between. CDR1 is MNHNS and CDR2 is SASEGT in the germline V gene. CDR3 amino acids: CASSEGAGQPQHF. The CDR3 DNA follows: TGTGCCAGCAGTGAAGGGGCTGGTCAGCCCCAGCATTTT.

The CDR3 loop reads CASSSPGTGELFF. CDR3 nucleotide sequence: TGTGCCAGCAGCTCCCCGGGGACCGGGGAGCTGTTTTTT. The chain has TRBV11-3 and TRBJ2-2, with TRBD2 as a possible D gene (5 bases). The germline V gene encodes CDR1 SGHNT and CDR2 YENEEA. This CDR3 contains 13 residues. The ends were cut back, 4 bases at V and 5 bases at J, with 8 bases in the middle.

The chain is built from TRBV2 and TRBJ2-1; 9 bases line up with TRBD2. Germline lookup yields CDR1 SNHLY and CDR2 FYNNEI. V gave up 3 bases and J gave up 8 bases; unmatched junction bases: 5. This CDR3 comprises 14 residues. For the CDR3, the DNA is TGTGCCAGCAGTGAGCAACTAGCGGGTTATGAGCAGTTCTTC. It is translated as CASSEQLAGYEQFF.

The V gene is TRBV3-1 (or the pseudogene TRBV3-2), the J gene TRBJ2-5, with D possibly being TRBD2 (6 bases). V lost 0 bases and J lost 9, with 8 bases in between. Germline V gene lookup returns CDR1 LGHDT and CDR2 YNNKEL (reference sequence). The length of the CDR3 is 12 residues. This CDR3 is CASSQDWGAQYF. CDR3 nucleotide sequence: TGTGCCAGCAGCCAAGATTGGGGGGCCCAGTACTTC.

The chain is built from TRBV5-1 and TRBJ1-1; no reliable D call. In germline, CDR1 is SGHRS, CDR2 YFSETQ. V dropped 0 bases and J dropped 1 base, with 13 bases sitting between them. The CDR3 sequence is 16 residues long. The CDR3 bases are TGCGCCAGCAGCTTGGTTTCTCCGGGAACGAACACTGAAGCTTTCTTT. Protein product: CASSLVSPGTNTEAFF.

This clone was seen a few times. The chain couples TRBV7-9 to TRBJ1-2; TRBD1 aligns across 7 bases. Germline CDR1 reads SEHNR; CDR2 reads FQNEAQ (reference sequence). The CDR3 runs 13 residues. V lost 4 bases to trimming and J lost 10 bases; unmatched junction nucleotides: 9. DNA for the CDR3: TGTGCCAGCAGCTCGATGACAGGGTTGGACTACACCTTC. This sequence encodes CASSSMTGLDYTF. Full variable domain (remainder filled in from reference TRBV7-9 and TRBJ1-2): DTGVSQNPRHKITKRGQNVTFRCDPISEHNRLYWYRQTLGQGPEFLTYFQNEAQLEKSRLLSDRFSAERPKGSFSTLEIQRTEQGDSAMYLCASSSMTGLDYTFGSGTRLTVV.

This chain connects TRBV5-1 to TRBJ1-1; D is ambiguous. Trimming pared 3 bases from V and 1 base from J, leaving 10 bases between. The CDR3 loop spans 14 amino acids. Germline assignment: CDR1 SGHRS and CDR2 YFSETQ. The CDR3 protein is CASSSAGENTEAFF. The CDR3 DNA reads TGCGCCAGCAGCTCAGCAGGCGAGAACACTGAAGCTTTCTTT.

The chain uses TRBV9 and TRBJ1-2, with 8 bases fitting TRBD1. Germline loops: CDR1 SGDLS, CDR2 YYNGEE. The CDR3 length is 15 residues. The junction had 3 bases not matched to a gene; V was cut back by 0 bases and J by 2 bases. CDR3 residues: CASSVEAGGNYGYTF. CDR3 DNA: TGTGCCAGCAGCGTAGAGGCAGGGGGCAACTATGGCTACACCTTC.

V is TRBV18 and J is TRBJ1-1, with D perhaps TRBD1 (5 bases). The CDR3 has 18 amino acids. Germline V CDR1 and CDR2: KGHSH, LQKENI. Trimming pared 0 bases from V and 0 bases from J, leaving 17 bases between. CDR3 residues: CASSPPSGGVLMNTEAFF. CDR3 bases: TGTGCCAGCTCACCACCGAGCGGGGGGGTCCTAATGAACACTGAAGCTTTCTTT.

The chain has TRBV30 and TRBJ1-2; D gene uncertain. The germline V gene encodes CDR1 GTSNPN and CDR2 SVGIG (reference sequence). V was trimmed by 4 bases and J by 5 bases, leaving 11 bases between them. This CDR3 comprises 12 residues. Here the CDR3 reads CAWKRQDYGYTF. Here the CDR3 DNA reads TGTGCCTGGAAAAGGCAGGATTATGGCTACACCTTC.

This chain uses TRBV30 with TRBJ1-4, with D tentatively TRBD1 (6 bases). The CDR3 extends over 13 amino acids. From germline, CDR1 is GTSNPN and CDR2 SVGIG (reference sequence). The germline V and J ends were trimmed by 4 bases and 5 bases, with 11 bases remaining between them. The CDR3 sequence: CAWTRTENEKLFF. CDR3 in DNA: TGTGCCTGGACTCGGACAGAGAATGAAAAACTGTTTTTT.

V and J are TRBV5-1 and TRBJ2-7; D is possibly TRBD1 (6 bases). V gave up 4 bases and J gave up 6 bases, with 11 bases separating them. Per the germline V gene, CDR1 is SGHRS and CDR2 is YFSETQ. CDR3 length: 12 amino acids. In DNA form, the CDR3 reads TGCGCCAGCAGCGTTACAGGGTTCGAGCAGTACTTC. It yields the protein CASSVTGFEQYF.

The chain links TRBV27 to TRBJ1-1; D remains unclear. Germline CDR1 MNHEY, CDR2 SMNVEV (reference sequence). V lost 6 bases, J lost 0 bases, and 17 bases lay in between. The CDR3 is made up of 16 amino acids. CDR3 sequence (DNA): TGTGCCAGCAGCACCAACCCCCAGCGATTGAACACTGAAGCTTTCTTT. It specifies CASSTNPQRLNTEAFF.

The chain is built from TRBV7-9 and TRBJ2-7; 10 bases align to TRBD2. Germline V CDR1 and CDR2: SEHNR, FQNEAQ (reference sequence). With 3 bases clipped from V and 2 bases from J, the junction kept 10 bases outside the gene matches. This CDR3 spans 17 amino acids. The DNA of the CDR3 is TGTGCCAGCAGCTTTTTAAGCGGGGGGGCTTCGGCCTACGAGCAGTACTTC. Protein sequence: CASSFLSGGASAYEQYF. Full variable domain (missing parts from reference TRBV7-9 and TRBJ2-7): DTGVSQNPRHKITKRGQNVTFRCDPISEHNRLYWYRQTLGQGPEFLTYFQNEAQLEKSRLLSDRFSAERPKGSFSTLEIQRTEQGDSAMYLCASSFLSGGASAYEQYFGPGTRLTVT.

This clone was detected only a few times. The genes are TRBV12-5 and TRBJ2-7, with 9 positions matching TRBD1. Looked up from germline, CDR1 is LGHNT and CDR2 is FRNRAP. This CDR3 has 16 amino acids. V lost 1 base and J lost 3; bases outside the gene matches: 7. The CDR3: CASGLARTGVSYEQYF. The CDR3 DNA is TGTGCTAGTGGTTTGGCGCGGACAGGGGTTAGCTACGAGCAGTACTTC.

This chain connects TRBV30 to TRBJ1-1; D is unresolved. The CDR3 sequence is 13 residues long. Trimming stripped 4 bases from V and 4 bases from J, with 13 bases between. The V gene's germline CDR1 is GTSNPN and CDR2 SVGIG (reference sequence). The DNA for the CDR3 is TGTGCCTGGACCCGGGGAGATGGCACTGAAGCTTTCTTT. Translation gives CAWTRGDGTEAFF.

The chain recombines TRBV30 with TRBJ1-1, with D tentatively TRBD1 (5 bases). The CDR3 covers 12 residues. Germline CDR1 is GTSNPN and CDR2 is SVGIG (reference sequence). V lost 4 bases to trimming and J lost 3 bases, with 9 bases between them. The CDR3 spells CAWTQGYTEAFF. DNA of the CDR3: TGTGCCTGGACTCAGGGATACACTGAAGCTTTCTTT.

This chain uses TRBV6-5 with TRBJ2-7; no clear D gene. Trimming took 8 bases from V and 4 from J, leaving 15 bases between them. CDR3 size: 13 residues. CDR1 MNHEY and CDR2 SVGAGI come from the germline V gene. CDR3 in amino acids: CASRLGSAYEQYF. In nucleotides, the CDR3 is TGTGCCAGCCGTCTCGGGTCGGCTTACGAGCAGTACTTC.

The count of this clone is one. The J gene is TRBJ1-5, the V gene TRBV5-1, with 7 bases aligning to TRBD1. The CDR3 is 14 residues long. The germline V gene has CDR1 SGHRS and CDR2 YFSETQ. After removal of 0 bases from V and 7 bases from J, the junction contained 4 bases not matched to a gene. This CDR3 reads CASSLESGGQPQHF. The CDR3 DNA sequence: TGCGCCAGCAGCTTGGAGTCAGGGGGGCAGCCCCAGCATTTT.

This CDR3 is CASSYYGTGGFETQYF. In nucleotides, the CDR3 is TGTGCCAGCAGTTACTATGGGACAGGGGGCTTCGAGACCCAGTACTTC. The chain links TRBV6-5 to TRBJ2-5; 12 bases are a match to TRBD1. The CDR3 totals 16 residues. V shed 1 base, J shed 5 bases, and the junction held 5 bases outside the gene matches. Germline-derived CDR1 and CDR2 are MNHEY and SVGAGI.